What follows are 23 T cell receptor beta chains derived from one specimen sequenced in a study of shared clonotypes between healthy human individuals. The table came from immunoSEQ multiplex PCR; TCRdb's copy has only in-frame clones and leaves some out. The data contain nearly 600,000 clones, over 95% of them singletons. Naive CD8 cells, CD45RO-negative and positively selected for CCR7, excluded terminally differentiated effector memory CD45RA+ cells. The material sequenced was naive CD8+ T cells sorted from blood. The receptors stem from a woman aged 25 to 39 in good health.

The genes are TRBV27 and TRBJ2-3; 7 nucleotides align to TRBD1. Germline V lookup: CDR1 MNHEY, CDR2 SMNVEV (reference sequence). This CDR3 contains 15 residues. Trimming cost V 2 bases and J 0 bases; bases outside gene matches: 2. The CDR3 region is CASSLVQGSTDTQYF. CDR3 in DNA: TGTGCCAGCAGTTTAGTACAGGGGAGCACAGATACGCAGTATTTT.

This clone was recorded only once. This chain joins TRBV19 and TRBJ1-1; D is unclear. Trimming removed 8 bases from V and 5 bases from J, with 12 bases in between. The CDR3 contains 12 residues. Germline V gives CDR1 LNHDA, CDR2 SQIVND (reference sequence). The CDR3 here is CASAREKTEAFF. The DNA for the CDR3 is TGTGCCAGTGCCCGCGAAAAGACTGAAGCTTTCTTT.

This clone was detected once. The chain uses TRBV23-1 and TRBJ1-1; D gene unclear. TRBV23-1 qualifies as an ORF whose function is uncertain. The CDR3 runs 11 residues. Trimming stripped 9 bases from V and 2 bases from J, with 7 bases between. The CDR3 region has the DNA TGCGCCAGTTGGGTTAACACTGAAGCTTTCTTT. It codes for CASWVNTEAFF.

The CDR3 loop reads CASSAWGAGGYEQYF. CDR3 sequence (DNA): TGTGCCAGCAGCGCGTGGGGAGCGGGGGGCTACGAGCAGTACTTC. This chain uses TRBV14 with TRBJ2-7; 9 bases align to TRBD2. Germline CDR1 reads SGHDN; CDR2 reads FVKESK. V gave up 5 bases and J gave up 3 bases; unmatched junction bases: 8. CDR3 size: 15 residues. The complete variable domain, with remaining parts taken from reference TRBV14 and TRBJ2-7, reads EAGVTQFPSHSVIEKGQTVTLRCDPISGHDNLYWYRRVMGKEIKFLLHFVKESKQDESGMPNNRFLAERTGGTYSTLKVQPAELEDSGVYFCASSAWGAGGYEQYFGPGTRLTVT.

This sequence joins TRBV7-3 and TRBJ1-5, with TRBD1 identical over 7 bases. Germline CDR1 reads SGHTA; CDR2 reads FQGTGA. V trimming: 3 bases; J trimming: 6 bases; junction bases outside the gene matches: 11. CDR3 size: 16 residues. As DNA, the CDR3 is TGTGCCAGCAGCTTCACCGGGGACAGTGGGAGTCAGCCCCAGCATTTT. Its translation is CASSFTGDSGSQPQHF.

The chain carries TRBV7-9 and TRBJ2-1, with 14 bases fitting TRBD2. Germline V gene data show CDR1 as SEHNR and CDR2 as FQNEAQ (reference sequence). This CDR3 has 18 residues. V lost 4 bases to trimming and J lost 7 bases; unmatched junction nucleotides: 12. In nucleotides, the CDR3 is TGTGCCAGCAGCTCACCTCGCGCGACTAGCGGGAGGGGGAATGAGCAGTTCTTC. Its protein product is CASSSPRATSGRGNEQFF.

The CDR3 loop is CASSLLGLAGGGELFF. The CDR3 DNA sequence: TGTGCCAGCAGTTTATTAGGACTAGCGGGAGGCGGGGAGCTGTTTTTT. The genes are TRBV28 and TRBJ2-2; 14 positions match TRBD2. With 1 base clipped from V and 7 bases from J, the junction kept 2 bases outside the gene matches. The CDR3 runs to 16 residues. CDR1 and CDR2 from the germline V gene are MDHEN and SYDVKM. Full variable domain (remainder filled in from reference TRBV28 and TRBJ2-2): DVKVTQSSRYLVKRTGEKVFLECVQDMDHENMFWYRQDPGLGLRLIYFSYDVKMKEKGDIPEGYSVSREKKERFSLILESASTNQTSMYLCASSLLGLAGGGELFFGEGSRLTVL.

The J gene is TRBJ1-5, the V gene TRBV6-5, with D tentatively TRBD1 (6 bases). The germline gives CDR1 MNHEY, CDR2 SVGAGI. CDR3 length: 15 amino acids. V lost 2 bases, J lost 5 bases, and 13 bases lay in between. The CDR3, as DNA: TGTGCCAGCAGTTACGCGGGGGGCCCATATCAGCCCCAGCATTTT. Encoded protein: CASSYAGGPYQPQHF.

This rearrangement joins TRBV6-5 to TRBJ1-5; 10 bases fit TRBD1. J lost 3 bases, V lost 6 bases, and 5 bases had no gene match. This CDR3 region has 15 residues. Germline V gene sequence: CDR1 MNHEY, CDR2 SVGAGI. CDR3 sequence reads: CASRSGTGANQPQHF. CDR3 in DNA: TGTGCCAGCAGGTCCGGGACAGGGGCCAATCAGCCCCAGCATTTT.

The chain employs TRBV7-9 and TRBJ2-1; D gene uncertain. CDR3 size: 12 residues. The germline V gene has CDR1 SEHNR and CDR2 FQNEAQ (reference sequence). V dropped 5 bases and J dropped 6 bases, with 8 bases sitting between them. Here the CDR3 DNA reads TGTGCCAGCAGCACCACCAGCAATGAGCAGTTCTTC. Translated: CASSTTSNEQFF. Using reference TRBV7-9 and TRBJ2-1 for the parts outside the CDR3, the full variable domain is DTGVSQNPRHKITKRGQNVTFRCDPISEHNRLYWYRQTLGQGPEFLTYFQNEAQLEKSRLLSDRFSAERPKGSFSTLEIQRTEQGDSAMYLCASSTTSNEQFFGPGTRLTVL.

The chain uses TRBV15 and TRBJ2-7; 9 bases are shared with TRBD2. Germline V gene sequence: CDR1 LNHNV, CDR2 YYDKDF (reference sequence). The CDR3 consists of 15 residues. J lost 5 bases, V lost 5 bases, and 10 bases had no gene match. The CDR3 reads CATSSARGTSHEQYF. As DNA, the CDR3 is TGTGCCACCAGCTCGGCTCGAGGGACTAGCCACGAGCAGTACTTC.

This chain's CDR3 is CAWSVGYGTDYGYTF. Here the CDR3 DNA reads TGTGCCTGGAGTGTAGGGTACGGGACGGATTATGGCTACACCTTC. The chain has TRBV30 and TRBJ1-2; possibly TRBD1 for D (5 bases). V lost 0 bases and J lost 5, with 16 bases in between. The CDR3 is made up of 15 amino acids. Germline assignment: CDR1 GTSNPN and CDR2 SVGIG (reference sequence).

This clone was counted a few times. This chain links TRBV30 with TRBJ1-2; D is ambiguous. V lost 0 bases, J lost 6 bases, and 8 bases lay in between. This CDR3 region has 12 residues. Germline V gives CDR1 GTSNPN, CDR2 SVGIG (reference sequence). The CDR3 sequence is CAWSVLVDGYTF. The CDR3 region has the DNA TGTGCCTGGAGTGTACTGGTGGATGGCTACACCTTC.

This chain links TRBV19 with TRBJ2-7; TRBD2 agrees at 9 bases. Unmatched junction bases numbered 4, after V lost 9 bases and J lost 4 bases. The CDR3 has 12 amino acids. Germline assignment: CDR1 LNHDA and CDR2 SQIVND (reference sequence). The CDR3 protein is CASAGGSYEQYF. The CDR3 DNA sequence: TGTGCCAGCGCGGGAGGGAGTTACGAGCAGTACTTC.

This clone is a singleton in its sample. The chain carries TRBV7-6 and TRBJ2-3; no definite D call. This CDR3 spans 14 amino acids. With 2 bases removed from V and 5 bases from J, the gap between germline ends came to 11 bases. Germline CDR1 reads SGHVS; CDR2 reads FNYEAQ. The CDR3 coding sequence is TGTGCCAGCAGCTTAACCCCGGGTCGAGATACGCAGTATTTT. Protein product: CASSLTPGRDTQYF.

This chain connects TRBV5-8 to TRBJ1-5, with unresolved D. V lost 0 bases, J lost 3 bases, and 4 bases lay in between. This CDR3 comprises 13 residues. Germline CDR1 SGHTS, CDR2 YDEGEE. The CDR3 DNA follows: TGTGCCAGCAGCTTGGGGTACAATCAGCCCCAGCATTTT. This sequence encodes CASSLGYNQPQHF.

The chain joins TRBV4-1 to TRBJ1-5; no clear D gene. CDR1 MGHRA and CDR2 YSYEKL come from the germline V gene. The CDR3 runs 15 residues. Trimming pared 0 bases from V and 2 bases from J, leaving 8 bases between. The CDR3 is CASSQDTGGNQPQHF. Written as DNA, the CDR3 is TGCGCCAGCAGCCAAGATACCGGGGGCAATCAGCCCCAGCATTTT.

V and J are TRBV4-1 and TRBJ2-7; D is ambiguous. The germline V and J ends were trimmed by 4 bases and 2 bases, with 9 bases remaining between them. Germline CDR1 and CDR2: MGHRA and YSYEKL. The CDR3 has 13 residues. The DNA for the CDR3 is TGCGCCAGCAGCCTGGGAACCACCTACGAGCAGTACTTC. Amino acids: CASSLGTTYEQYF.

This clone was detected only once. J is TRBJ2-5 and V is TRBV5-4; D ambiguous. The CDR3 has 13 amino acids. Trimming removed 4 bases from V and 4 bases from J, with 11 bases in between. Germline V gene data show CDR1 as SGHNT and CDR2 as YYREEE (reference sequence). The CDR3 loop is CASSASLGETQYF. The CDR3 nucleotides read TGTGCCAGCAGCGCTTCTCTGGGAGAGACCCAGTACTTC.

About this clone itself: This sample includes further DNA sequences coding for the same CDR3. This chain links TRBV27 with TRBJ1-1; D is uncertain. The ends were cut back, 2 bases at V and 4 bases at J, with 8 bases in the middle. Germline V gene sequence: CDR1 MNHEY, CDR2 SMNVEV (reference sequence). CDR3 length equals 13 residues. The CDR3 loop is CASSLAGGTEAFF. The CDR3 DNA is TGTGCCAGCAGTTTAGCAGGAGGCACTGAAGCTTTCTTT.

V gene TRBV7-9 combines with J gene TRBJ2-1, with D possibly being TRBD1 (6 bases). The CDR3 loop spans 14 amino acids. Germline V lookup: CDR1 SEHNR, CDR2 FQNEAQ (reference sequence). Trimming cost V 3 bases and J 3 bases, with 9 bases left between them. CDR3 amino acids: CASSFRTDYNEQFF. For the CDR3, the DNA is TGTGCCAGCAGCTTTAGGACAGACTACAATGAGCAGTTCTTC.

The V and J genes are TRBV5-8 and TRBJ2-7; no reliable D call. The CDR3 is 16 amino acids. Germline V gene data show CDR1 as SGHTS and CDR2 as YDEGEE. Trimming took 3 bases from V and 0 from J, leaving 16 bases between them. CDR3 sequence: CASSWLGQLSSYEQYF. Here the CDR3 DNA reads TGTGCCAGCAGCTGGCTAGGGCAGTTAAGCTCCTACGAGCAGTACTTC.

This chain joins TRBV4-1 and TRBJ2-1; D gene ambiguous. Germline CDR1 is MGHRA and CDR2 is YSYEKL. V was trimmed by 3 bases and J by 3 bases, leaving 21 bases between them. The CDR3 sequence is 18 residues long. The CDR3 nucleotides read TGCGCCAGCAGCCAGCGGCTAGATTCTGGTTATAACTACAATGAGCAGTTCTTC. Its translation is CASSQRLDSGYNYNEQFF.